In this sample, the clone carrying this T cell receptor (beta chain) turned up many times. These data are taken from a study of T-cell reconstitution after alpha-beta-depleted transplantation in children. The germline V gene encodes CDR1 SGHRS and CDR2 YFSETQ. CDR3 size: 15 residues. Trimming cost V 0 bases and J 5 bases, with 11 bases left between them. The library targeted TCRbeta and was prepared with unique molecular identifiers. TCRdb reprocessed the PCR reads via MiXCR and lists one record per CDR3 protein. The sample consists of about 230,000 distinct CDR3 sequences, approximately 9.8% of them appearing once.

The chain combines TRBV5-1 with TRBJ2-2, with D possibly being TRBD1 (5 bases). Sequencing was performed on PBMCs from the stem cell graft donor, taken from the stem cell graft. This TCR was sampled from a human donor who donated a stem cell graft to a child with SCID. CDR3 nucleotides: TGCGCCAGCAGCTTGGAGGGGATTGGAACCGGGGAGCTGTTTTTT. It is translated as CASSLEGIGTGELFF.